The 12 T cell receptor beta chains below come from one sample, sequenced in a study of T cells in Graves' hyperthyroidism and ophthalmopathy. Amplification of TCR beta CDR3 regions was performed using RNA transcripts as template. The study used the HTBI primer set for a first-round RT-PCR of the TCR CDR3. One entry per CDR3 protein results from TCRdb running MiXCR on the multiplex PCR reads. The data hold around 600,000 distinct CDR3 sequences, with about 15% observed a single time. Sequencing was carried out using blood. The receptors here all came from a woman in her forties or fifties with Graves' ophthalmopathy.

This rearrangement joins TRBV3-1 to TRBJ1-3; D is perhaps TRBD1 (6 bases). The germline gives CDR1 LGHDT, CDR2 YNNKEL (reference sequence). The ends were cut back, 4 bases at V and 1 base at J, with 17 bases in the middle. The CDR3 totals 17 residues. The CDR3 reads CASSLWGRTESGNTIYF. CDR3 in DNA: TGTGCCAGCAGCCTTTGGGGGCGCACAGAGTCTGGAAACACCATATATTTT.

This clonotype was recorded at least ten times. This chain uses TRBV28 with TRBJ1-1, with D hard to call. V dropped 5 bases and J dropped 5 bases, with 15 bases sitting between them. The germline V gene has CDR1 MDHEN and CDR2 SYDVKM. The CDR3 extends over 14 amino acids. Here the CDR3 reads CASSRSETYTEAFF. CDR3 coding DNA: TGTGCCAGCAGTCGTTCGGAGACTTATACTGAAGCTTTCTTT. The whole variable domain, filled in from reference TRBV28 and TRBJ1-1, reads DVKVTQSSRYLVKRTGEKVFLECVQDMDHENMFWYRQDPGLGLRLIYFSYDVKMKEKGDIPEGYSVSREKKERFSLILESASTNQTSMYLCASSRSETYTEAFFGQGTRLTVV.

There are many counts of this clonotype. The gene calls are TRBV2 and TRBJ2-7; possible D gene TRBD2, 5 bases. V shed 8 bases and J shed 2 bases, with 10 bases lying between them. Germline V gene lookup returns CDR1 SNHLY and CDR2 FYNNEI. The CDR3 has 12 amino acids. The CDR3 DNA sequence: TGTGCCAGCCGGCGGGCCCCCTACGAGCAGTACTTC. Translating it yields CASRRAPYEQYF.

This clonotype was found many times. V is TRBV7-2 and J is TRBJ1-2, with D perhaps TRBD1 (6 bases). Trimming shortened V by 3 bases and J by 7 bases, and 15 bases separated the two germline ends. The CDR3 is 14 residues long. Germline V CDR1 and CDR2: SGHTA, FQGNSA. The CDR3 sequence is CASSFEGGGGGYTF. The CDR3 coding sequence is TGTGCCAGCAGCTTTGAGGGGGGTGGGGGTGGCTACACCTTC.

This clonotype was picked up many times. The V call is TRBV7-9, the J call TRBJ2-7; D not certain. V lost 4 bases to trimming and J lost 4 bases, with 14 bases between them. CDR1 is SEHNR, CDR2 FQNEAQ, per germline (reference sequence). This CDR3 has 14 residues. CDR3 amino acids: CASSSVTTPYEQYF. The CDR3 DNA reads as TGTGCCAGCAGCTCGGTCACGACCCCATACGAGCAGTACTTC.

V usage is TRBV19 and J usage is TRBJ2-6, with a weak D call TRBD1 (7 bases). With 7 bases removed from V and 2 bases from J, the gap between germline ends came to 18 bases. Germline-derived CDR1 and CDR2 are LNHDA and SQIVND (reference sequence). The CDR3 spans 17 residues. CDR3 residues: CASTKLQGRTGANVLTF. The DNA for the CDR3 is TGTGCCAGTACCAAACTACAGGGGAGGACTGGGGCCAACGTCCTGACTTTC.

This clonotype was counted at least ten times. V and J are TRBV6-5 and TRBJ1-1; a possible D gene is TRBD1 (5 bases). CDR3 length: 16 amino acids. V lost 0 bases and J 4 bases, leaving 15 bases between the germline ends. Germline CDR1 and CDR2: MNHEY and SVGAGI. CDR3 sequence: CASSYSGVNVGTEAFF. DNA for the CDR3: TGTGCCAGCAGTTACTCGGGGGTTAACGTAGGCACTGAAGCTTTCTTT.

The chain has TRBV7-8 and TRBJ2-7; a possible D gene is TRBD1 (6 bases). The CDR3 loop spans 15 amino acids. The germline V gene has CDR1 SGHVS and CDR2 FQNEAQ. Trimming left V 0 bases short and J 7 bases short, with 16 bases between. The CDR3 is CASSLAGTGPREQYF. The CDR3 DNA reads as TGTGCCAGCAGCTTAGCGGGTACAGGGCCCCGGGAGCAGTACTTC.

This clonotype was detected many times. The chain links TRBV5-1 to TRBJ2-7, with 8 bases identical to TRBD1. V was pared by 3 bases and J by 6 bases, with 8 bases of the junction left unmatched. CDR1 and CDR2 (germline): SGHRS, YFSETQ. The CDR3 has 14 amino acids. CDR3 sequence: CASSWDRLGGEQYF. Here the CDR3 DNA reads TGCGCCAGCAGCTGGGACAGGCTAGGGGGCGAGCAGTACTTC.

This clonotype was observed a handful of times. This could be a read error, since a much larger clone is one nucleotide away. The rearrangement links TRBV6-1 to TRBJ2-5; maybe TRBD1 (6 bases). Per germline, CDR1 MNHNS and CDR2 SASEGT. The length of the CDR3 is 15 residues. CDR3 coding DNA: TGTGCCAGCAGGGACAGAATGAACAACCAAGAGACCCAGCACTTC. This codes for CASRDRMNNQETQHF.

This chain links TRBV6-1 with TRBJ2-3; D assignment may be TRBD1 or TRBD2 (6 bases each). The germline gives CDR1 MNHNS, CDR2 SASEGT. The CDR3 runs to 13 residues. Trimming took off 7 bases at V and 8 bases at J, with 16 bases between the two ends. CDR3 coding DNA: TGTGCCAGCATCGGGGGCTTCTCGGGTACGCAGTATTTT. Translating gives CASIGGFSGTQYF.

At least ten counts were recorded for this clonotype. This chain connects TRBV11-3 to TRBJ2-7; TRBD1 matches 9 bases. Germline CDR1 reads SGHNT; CDR2 reads YENEEA. V shed 4 bases, J shed 2 bases, and the junction held 3 bases outside the gene matches. This CDR3 comprises 14 residues. CDR3 protein: CASSSRTGAYEQYF. CDR3 in DNA: TGTGCCAGCAGCTCCCGGACAGGGGCCTACGAGCAGTACTTC.